The source of this TCR beta chain is a study of vaccination and CD4 T cells after COVID-19. Study at large: The stimulus for the cells was overlapping spike peptides derived from SARS-CoV-2, HCoV-NL63, HCoV-OC43 and HCoV-229E. Whole-study results and caveats: A nonsignificant median increase from about 20 to 38 SARS-CoV-2-reactive clonotypes was observed.

Sequenced with the Oncomine TCR Beta short-read assay was DNA taken from cultured CD4+ T cells. A single record per CDR3 protein comes from TCRdb applying MiXCR to the PCR reads. The sample holds about 7,000 distinct CDR3 sequences, roughly 67% seen once. As concerns this clonotype: What it binds is unknown.

This sample's treatment: approximately nine-day PBMC culture with coronavirus spike peptide pools or control peptides (ViraFEST assay). Peptide pools at roughly 10 ug/ml, together with roughly 10 IU/ml IL-2, were added to cultures of around 2.2 million PBMCs per well. Looked up from germline, CDR1 is SGHRS and CDR2 is YFSETQ. The CDR3 is 13 residues long. Trimming took off 3 bases at V and 11 bases at J, with 17 bases between the two ends. The specimen was CD4+ T cells from blood, cultured in vitro. The receptor was isolated from a human donor who had recovered from COVID-19. J is TRBJ1-1 and V is TRBV5-1, with D possibly being TRBD1 (5 bases). Here the CDR3 DNA reads TGCGCCAGCAGCTCGGACATCGGTCAAGGCGCTTTCTTT. Protein sequence: CASSSDIGQGAFF. Full variable domain (remainder filled in from reference TRBV5-1 and TRBJ1-1): KAGVTQTPRYLIKTRGQQVTLSCSPISGHRSVSWYQQTPGQGLQFLFEYFSETQRNKGNFPGRFSGRQFSNSRSEMNVSTLELGDSALYLCASSSDIGQGAFFGQGTRLTVV.